The clone carrying this T cell receptor beta chain occurred once. The CDR3 contains 15 residues. Trimming stripped 4 bases from V and 1 base from J, with 11 bases between. The germline gives CDR1 MDHEN, CDR2 SYDVKM. In the study's own analysis: Amplified reference gene primers provided the basis for estimating nucleated cell counts. The data were produced by immunoSEQ multiplex PCR, yet TCRdb's version contains in-frame clones alone and is incomplete. The D gene and trimming were derived from the DNA, and the V and J assignments and clone size from that table. The table includes 65,000 to 85,000 clones, roughly 91% detected once. The sample is drawn from a study of blood T cell repertoires in COVID-19.

The clonotype comes from a woman younger than 35 with acute or convalescent COVID-19. The specimen sequenced was peripheral blood. The chain recombines TRBV28 with TRBJ1-5; the D gene is possibly TRBD1 (5 bases). CDR3 in amino acids: CASSSQDTSNQPQHF. DNA for the CDR3: TGTGCCAGCAGTTCACAGGACACAAGCAATCAGCCCCAGCATTTT.